This T cell receptor (beta chain) appears in the sequencing data of a study of T cells in Graves' hyperthyroidism and ophthalmopathy. General study findings and limits: Blood samples included most of the expanded thyroid clonotypes exceeding 0.001. Ophthalmopathy cases were set apart from stable hyperthyroidism by a 13 V-J model.

RNA transcripts provided the source from which TCR beta CDR3 regions were amplified. A first-round RT-PCR of the TCR CDR3 used the HTBI primer set. TCRdb called the multiplex PCR reads again in MiXCR, with one record for every CDR3 protein. The sample carries approximately 400,000 distinct CDR3 sequences, approximately 14% recorded once. The CDR3 is 15 residues long. V gave up 0 bases and J gave up 7 bases; unmatched junction bases: 3. The germline V gene has CDR1 MNHEY and CDR2 SVGAGI. Absent ophthalmopathy progression within 18 months defined stable Graves' hyperthyroidism. Disease duration under 2 months; hyperthyroidism patients were aged 18 to 65. With respect to this clonotype: The antigen is undetermined.

The rearrangement joins TRBV6-5 to TRBJ2-3; 11 bases line up with TRBD2. The receptor was derived from a woman between 18 and 29 years old with Graves' hyperthyroidism. The sample consisted of blood. The CDR3 loop reads CASSYSGTSGYTQYF. In DNA, the CDR3 is TGTGCCAGCAGTTACTCCGGGACTAGCGGCTATACGCAGTATTTT.